This T cell receptor beta chain originates from a study of early T cells in non-severe SARS-CoV-2 infection. Looking at the study overall: RNA in bulk from unsorted whole blood was sequenced, and chains were unpaired. Study-wide results and caveats: VDJdb-based matching was biased toward anti-spike CD8 responses and missed private and CD4 specificities.

The CDR3 contains 15 residues. Germline CDR1 is SGHAT and CDR2 is FQNNGV. In regard to this clonotype: What it recognizes is unknown. Germline and junction disagree at one end, which may indicate a read error.

Attachment of unique molecular identifiers to individual cDNA molecules was performed. MiXCR was run by TCRdb on the 5' RACE reads, yielding one entry per CDR3 protein. The sample consists of around 70,000 distinct CDR3 sequences, more than 9% of them appearing once. The receptor was isolated from an adult who was a healthcare worker with PCR-confirmed SARS-CoV-2 infection or an uninfected control (not recorded which). The chain combines TRBV11-2 with TRBJ2-6, with no clear D. The source material was whole blood. CDR3 region: CASASRVSGANVLTF. The DNA for the CDR3 is TGCGCCAGCGCCTCCCGGGTCTCTGGGGCCAACGTCCTGACTTTC.